These T cell receptor beta chains were read from a single sample in a study of molecular identifiers for immune sequencing clone quantification. TCRdb itself ran the PCR reads through MiXCR, one entry per CDR3 protein. The repertoire holds about 65,000 distinct CDR3 sequences, with approximately 17% as singletons. The sample comprised naive CD8+ T cells from blood, with Jurkat cell RNA spiked in. These TCRs come from a human donor in good health. Some libraries in this study had Jurkat cell RNA spiked in. CDR3s include the opening cysteine and the closing phenylalanine or tryptophan. A D gene is named only where the DNA matches it firmly. A clone size is listed for some rows: how often the clone was seen (once, few, many), or a class if it is expanded.

CDR3 DNA	CDR3 protein	J gene	V gene	D gene	clone size
TGTGCCACCAGCGGCCGGGACAGGGGGGCCCAAATACTTGTCACAGATACGCAGTATTTT	CATSGRDRGAQILVTDTQYF	TRBJ2-3	TRBV15	TRBD1	.
TGTGCCAGCGGACCCAGGGGGCTAGAGACCCAGTACTTC	CASGPRGLETQYF	TRBJ2-5	TRBV12-3/TRBV12-4	TRBD1	few
TGCAGCGCTGCCGGGACAGGGGGGGACATTCAGTACTTC	CSAAGTGGDIQYF	TRBJ2-4	TRBV29-1	TRBD1	many
TGCAGCGTTGGTACCCTTATGGGATCTGGGGCCAACGTCCTGACTTTC	CSVGTLMGSGANVLTF	TRBJ2-6	TRBV29-1	.	medium-sized
TGTGCCAGCAGTTATATTTATAGCAATCAGCCCCAGCATTTT	CASSYIYSNQPQHF	TRBJ1-5	TRBV27	.	few
TGTGCCAGCAGCTTGCTAGGGGGCCAAGAGACCCAGTACTTC	CASSLLGGQETQYF	TRBJ2-5	TRBV7-9	.	many
TGCGCCAGCAGCCAAGATCGGTGGTCGGGAGGACACGAGCAGTACTTC	CASSQDRWSGGHEQYF	TRBJ2-7	TRBV4-3	TRBD2	few
TGTGCCAGCAGTGAAGCTCTGAAGTATGAGGCAGATACGCAGTATTTT	CASSEALKYEADTQYF	TRBJ2-3	TRBV2	.	many
TGTGCTAGCAGCCCAGAGGGGAGCGGGAGAAGCGGTGAGCAGTTCTTC	CASSPEGSGRSGEQFF	TRBJ2-1	TRBV3-1	TRBD2	.
TGTGCCAGCAGCTTAGTAGAAAGGGCGAACACTGAAGCTTTCTTT	CASSLVERANTEAFF	TRBJ1-1	TRBV11-3	.	many
TGTGCCAGCAGCTTGCGACAGGGGTGGCCTGAAGCTTTCTTT	CASSLRQGWPEAFF	TRBJ1-1	TRBV5-6	TRBD1	many
TGTGCCAGCAGCCTTGGACAGGGGGTGGACACTGAAGCTTTCTTT	CASSLGQGVDTEAFF	TRBJ1-1	TRBV12-3/TRBV12-4	TRBD1	few
TGCGCCAGCAGCCTTGGGACTAGCGGCCTCCCCGTGGGGGATGAGCAGTTCTTC	CASSLGTSGLPVGDEQFF	TRBJ2-1	TRBV5-1	TRBD2	few
TGTGCCAGCAGCCAACTAGGGGCCACTAATGAAAAACTGTTTTTT	CASSQLGATNEKLFF	TRBJ1-4	TRBV7-9	.	few
TGCAGTGCTAGAGATGTACACAGGGGGCCATCCTACGAGCAGTACTTC	CSARDVHRGPSYEQYF	TRBJ2-7	TRBV20-1	TRBD1	many
TGTGCCAGCAGTCCGGGACTGATCACCGGGGGGCTGTTTTTT	CASSPGLITGGLFF	TRBJ2-2	TRBV27	.	.
TGTGCCAGCAGCCACGGGACTACCGTTTGGGACGATGAGCAGTTCTTC	CASSHGTTVWDDEQFF	TRBJ2-1	TRBV13	TRBD2	few
TGTGCCAGCAGCTTGTGGGACAGTTCCTACGAGCAGTACTTC	CASSLWDSSYEQYF	TRBJ2-7	TRBV7-9	TRBD1	many
TGTGCCAGCGACGATAGCGGGAGGTTTAACGAGCAGTACTTC	CASDDSGRFNEQYF	TRBJ2-7	TRBV3-1	TRBD2	many
TGTGCCAGCAGCCCCGGGGCTAGCGTCGCCTACGAGCAGTACTTC	CASSPGASVAYEQYF	TRBJ2-7	TRBV6-1	.	many
TGTGCCAGCAGCGCCCTGCCAGGGGACTTCTCTTGGGACAATGAGCAGTTCTTC	CASSALPGDFSWDNEQFF	TRBJ2-1	TRBV9	.	.
TGTGCCAGCAGCAAAGTCCGCCCCCTCGGTGAAAAACTGTTTTTT	CASSKVRPLGEKLFF	TRBJ1-4	TRBV21-1	.	many
TGCAGTGCTAGGCCGGACTGGTCGGGTTACGAGCAGCACTTC	CSARPDWSGYEQHF	TRBJ2-7	TRBV20-1	.	.
TGCGCCAGCAGCTTACCTCCCTCCGGGACTCCCACCGGGGAGCTGTTTTTT	CASSLPPSGTPTGELFF	TRBJ2-2	TRBV4-1	.	many
TGTGCCAGCAGTTACTCGACGGGGAGAGAGACCCAGTACTTC	CASSYSTGRETQYF	TRBJ2-5	TRBV6-5	.	many
.	CASSPSFGPGPLHF	TRBJ1-6	TRBV27	.	many
TGCGCCAGCAGCTTGGCCTTCGCAGGGGGCTTATCAGATACGCAGTATTTT	CASSLAFAGGLSDTQYF	TRBJ2-3	TRBV5-1	TRBD1	many
TGTGCCAACGGGGCCCTGCCCTTCTATAATTCACCCCTCCACTTT	CANGALPFYNSPLHF	TRBJ1-6	TRBV15	.	.
TGCAGTGCTAGAGACTACTCGAACACCGGGGAGCTGTTTTTT	CSARDYSNTGELFF	TRBJ2-2	TRBV20-1	.	many
TGTGCCAGCAGCTCCGGAACTAGCGGGAGGAGGGAGACCCAGTACTTC	CASSSGTSGRRETQYF	TRBJ2-5	TRBV13	TRBD2	many
TGCGCCAGCAGCCAGCCTGGGGAATTGTTTTTT	CASSQPGELFF	TRBJ2-2	TRBV4-1	.	many
TGTGCCAGCAGCTTAAGCGGCCTTATCTTCTACAATGAGCAGTTCTTC	CASSLSGLIFYNEQFF	TRBJ2-1	TRBV7-9	.	many
TGTGCCAGCAGTTTATCGGGGACAGGGAGGGTTCATGAGCAGTACTTC	CASSLSGTGRVHEQYF	TRBJ2-7	TRBV27	TRBD1	many
TGTGCCAGCAGCCCAGGGACAAGTACCTACGAGCAGTACTTC	CASSPGTSTYEQYF	TRBJ2-7	TRBV7-6	.	many
TGTGCCAGCAGCTTTCGGCGGGATCACCACGAGCAGTACTTC	CASSFRRDHHEQYF	TRBJ2-7	TRBV7-8	.	.
TGTGCCATCAGTGAAATCATTCCCCGGGACCGAACAGATACGCAGTATTTT	CAISEIIPRDRTDTQYF	TRBJ2-3	TRBV10-3	.	many